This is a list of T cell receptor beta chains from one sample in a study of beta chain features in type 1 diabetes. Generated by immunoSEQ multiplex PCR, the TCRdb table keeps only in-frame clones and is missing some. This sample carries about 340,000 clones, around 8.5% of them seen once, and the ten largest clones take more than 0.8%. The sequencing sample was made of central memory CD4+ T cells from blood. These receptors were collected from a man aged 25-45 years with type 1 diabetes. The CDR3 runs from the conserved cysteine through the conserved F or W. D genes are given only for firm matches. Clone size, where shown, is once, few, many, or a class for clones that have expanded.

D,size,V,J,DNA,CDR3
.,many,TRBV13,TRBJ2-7,TGTGCCAGCAGCTTAGCGTATAGGGAGAACTACGAGCAGTACTTC,CASSLAYRENYEQYF
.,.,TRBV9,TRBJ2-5,TGTGCCAGCAGTGAAGGTCAGCAAGAGACCCAGTACTTC,CASSEGQQETQYF
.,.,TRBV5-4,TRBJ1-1,TGTGCCAGCAGCGGACCTTGGACAAGGAACACTGAAGCTTTCTTT,CASSGPWTRNTEAFF
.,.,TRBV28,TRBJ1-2,TGTGCCAGCACCGATTTTACGTCACGGCTAAACTATGGCTACACCTTC,CASTDFTSRLNYGYTF
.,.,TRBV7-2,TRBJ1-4,TGTGCCAGCAGCCTGGACTCGTGGGCGGATACTAATGAAAAACTGTTTTTT,CASSLDSWADTNEKLFF
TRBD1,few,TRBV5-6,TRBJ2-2,TGTGCCAGCAGCTTTTTTAGGACAGGGATGGACACCGGGGAGCTGTTTTTT,CASSFFRTGMDTGELFF
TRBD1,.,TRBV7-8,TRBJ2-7,TGTGCCAGCAGCTTAGCGCCGGGACAGGGGTCCTACGAGCAGTACTTC,CASSLAPGQGSYEQYF
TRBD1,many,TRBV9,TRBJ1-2,TGTGCCAGCAGCGTAGGGAGTGCACAGGGGGGCTACACCTTC,CASSVGSAQGGYTF
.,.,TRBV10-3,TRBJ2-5,TGTGCCATCAGCGTGGGCCCCGGTGTGGGGCAAGAGACCCAGTACTTC,CAISVGPGVGQETQYF
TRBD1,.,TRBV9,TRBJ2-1,TGTGCCAGCAGCGTGTTAGGGGGCTTCTCCTACAATGAGCAGTTCTTC,CASSVLGGFSYNEQFF
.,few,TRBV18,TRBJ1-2,TGTGCCAGCTCACCATCCTTAACGGGAGCCGGGGGCTATGGCTACACCTTC,CASSPSLTGAGGYGYTF
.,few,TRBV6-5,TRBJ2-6,TGTGCCAGCAGCCTGGGATGGTCTGGGGCCAACGTCCTGACTTTC,CASSLGWSGANVLTF
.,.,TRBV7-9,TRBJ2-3,TGTGCCAGCAGCGCCCTACAGGGCAAGGGTAGAGATACGCAGTATTTT,CASSALQGKGRDTQYF
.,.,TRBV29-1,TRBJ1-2,TGCAGCGTTGATGGACAGCAATATGGCTACACCTTC,CSVDGQQYGYTF
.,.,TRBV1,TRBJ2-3,TGCACCAGCAGCCAAGCGTATGTGGGGGGGCCCTCCAGGTCGCAGTATTTT,CTSSQAYVGGPSRSQYF
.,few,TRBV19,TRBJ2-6,TGTGCCAGTGTGGAGGGGGATGGGGCCAACGTCCTGACTTTC,CASVEGDGANVLTF
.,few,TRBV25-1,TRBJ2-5,TGTGCCAGCAGTGATAAAAGGGGGAAACAAGAGACCCAGTACTTC,CASSDKRGKQETQYF
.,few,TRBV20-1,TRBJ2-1,TGCAGTGCTAGACCCGGTGGCGAGCAGTTCTTC,CSARPGGEQFF
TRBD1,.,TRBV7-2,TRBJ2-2,TGTGCCAGCAGCCCCTCTTCGAGCAGGGGGCATACCGGGGAGCTGTTTTTT,CASSPSSSRGHTGELFF
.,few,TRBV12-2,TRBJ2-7,TGTGCAAGTCGCCCCGCCAGAGGGCACTCCTACGAGCAGTACTTC,CASRPARGHSYEQYF
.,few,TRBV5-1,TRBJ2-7,TGCGCCAGCAGACCCGACTCCTACGAGCAGTACTTC,CASRPDSYEQYF
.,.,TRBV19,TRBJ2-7,TGTGCCAGTAACACGCCGGGACTGTCCCACGAGCAGTACTTC,CASNTPGLSHEQYF